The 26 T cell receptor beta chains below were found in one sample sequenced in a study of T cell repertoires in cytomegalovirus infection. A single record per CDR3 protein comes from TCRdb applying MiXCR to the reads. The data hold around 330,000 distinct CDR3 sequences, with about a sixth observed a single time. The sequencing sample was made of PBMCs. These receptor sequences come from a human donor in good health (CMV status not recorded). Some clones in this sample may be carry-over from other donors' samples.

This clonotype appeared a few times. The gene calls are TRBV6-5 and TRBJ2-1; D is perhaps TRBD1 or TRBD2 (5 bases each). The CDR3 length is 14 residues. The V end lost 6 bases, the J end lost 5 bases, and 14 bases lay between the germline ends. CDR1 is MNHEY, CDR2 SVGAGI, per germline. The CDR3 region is CASSRGPANNEQFF. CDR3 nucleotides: TGTGCCAGCAGCCGGGGCCCGGCCAACAATGAGCAGTTCTTC.

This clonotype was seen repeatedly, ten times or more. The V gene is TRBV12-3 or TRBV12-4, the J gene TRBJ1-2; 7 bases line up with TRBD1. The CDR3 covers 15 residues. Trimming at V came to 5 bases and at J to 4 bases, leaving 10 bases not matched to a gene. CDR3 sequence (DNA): TGTGCCAGCAGTCCCGACAGGGTTCTCGGCTATGGCTACACCTTC. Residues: CASSPDRVLGYGYTF.

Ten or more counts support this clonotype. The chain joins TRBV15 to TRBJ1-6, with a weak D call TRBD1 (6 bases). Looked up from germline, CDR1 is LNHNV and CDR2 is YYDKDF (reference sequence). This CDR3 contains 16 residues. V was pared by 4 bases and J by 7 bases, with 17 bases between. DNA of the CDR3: TGTGCCACCAGCACCCTCCCGACAGGTTTGAATTCACCCCTCCACTTT. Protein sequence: CATSTLPTGLNSPLHF.

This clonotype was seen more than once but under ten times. The CDR3 DNA follows: TGTGCCAGCAGTTTCAATCCCCAGGGGACAGTATCCGAGCAGTACTTC. Its protein is CASSFNPQGTVSEQYF. The chain carries TRBV28 and TRBJ2-7; 7 nucleotides line up with TRBD1. There are 16 residues in the CDR3. Germline V lookup: CDR1 MDHEN, CDR2 SYDVKM. V lost 3 bases to trimming and J lost 6 bases; unmatched junction nucleotides: 14.

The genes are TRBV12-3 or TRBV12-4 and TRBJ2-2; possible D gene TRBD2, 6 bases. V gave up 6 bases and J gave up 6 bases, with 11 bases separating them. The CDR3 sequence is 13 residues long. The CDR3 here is CASRGGPAGELFF. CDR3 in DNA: TGTGCCAGCAGGGGGGGACCTGCCGGGGAGCTGTTTTTT.

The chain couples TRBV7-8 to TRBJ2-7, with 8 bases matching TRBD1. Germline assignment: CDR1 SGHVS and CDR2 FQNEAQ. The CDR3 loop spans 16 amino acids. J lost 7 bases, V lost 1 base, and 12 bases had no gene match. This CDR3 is CASSLVPQGGTSEQYF. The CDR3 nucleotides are TGTGCCAGCAGCTTAGTACCACAGGGGGGTACCTCTGAGCAGTACTTC.

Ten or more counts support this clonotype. In DNA form, the CDR3 reads TGTGCCAGCAGTTTTGAGGCCAGTTATAACTATGGCTACACCTTC. Residues: CASSFEASYNYGYTF. This rearrangement joins TRBV12-3 or TRBV12-4 to TRBJ1-2; D uncertain. This CDR3 is built from 15 residues. V was trimmed by 3 bases and J by 1 base, leaving 12 bases between them.

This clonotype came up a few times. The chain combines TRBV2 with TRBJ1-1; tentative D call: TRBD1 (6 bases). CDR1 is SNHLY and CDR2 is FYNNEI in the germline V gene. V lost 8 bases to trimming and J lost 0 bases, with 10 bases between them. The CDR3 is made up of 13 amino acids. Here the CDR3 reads CASWRGLNTEAFF. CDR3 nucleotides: TGTGCCAGCTGGAGGGGGTTGAACACTGAAGCTTTCTTT.

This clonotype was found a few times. CDR3: CASSLVGTGIHGYTF. The DNA of the CDR3 is TGTGCCAGCAGCTTAGTAGGGACAGGGATTCATGGCTACACCTTC. The chain carries TRBV7-9 and TRBJ1-2, with 9 positions matching TRBD1. V lost 1 base to trimming and J lost 6 bases; unmatched junction nucleotides: 6. From germline, CDR1 is SEHNR and CDR2 FQNEAQ (reference sequence). CDR3 length: 15 residues.

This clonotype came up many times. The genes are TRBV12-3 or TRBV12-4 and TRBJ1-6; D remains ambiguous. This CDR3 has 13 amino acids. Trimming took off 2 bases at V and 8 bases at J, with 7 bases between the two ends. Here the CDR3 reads CASSLREDSPLHF. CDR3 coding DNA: TGTGCCAGCAGTTTACGCGAGGATTCACCCCTCCACTTT.

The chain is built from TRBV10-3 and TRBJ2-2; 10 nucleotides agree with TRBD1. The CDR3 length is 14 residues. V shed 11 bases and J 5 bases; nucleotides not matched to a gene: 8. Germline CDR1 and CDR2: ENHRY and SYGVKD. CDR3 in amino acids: CASTTGGATGELFF. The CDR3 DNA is TGTGCCTCAACGACAGGGGGCGCGACCGGGGAGCTGTTTTTT.

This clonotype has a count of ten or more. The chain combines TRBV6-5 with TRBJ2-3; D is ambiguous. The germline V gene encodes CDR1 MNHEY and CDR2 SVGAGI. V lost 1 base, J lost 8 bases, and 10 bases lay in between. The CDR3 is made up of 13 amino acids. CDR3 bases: TGTGCCAGCAGTTACTATTACGCTGGTACGCAGTATTTT. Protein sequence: CASSYYYAGTQYF.

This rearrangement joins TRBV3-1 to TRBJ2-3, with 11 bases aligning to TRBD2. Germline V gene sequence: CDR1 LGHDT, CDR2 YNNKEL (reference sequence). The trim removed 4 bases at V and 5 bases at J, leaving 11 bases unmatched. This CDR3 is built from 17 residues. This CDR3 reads CASSLRIVAGGRDTQYF. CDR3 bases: TGTGCCAGCAGCCTCAGAATCGTAGCGGGGGGGCGAGATACGCAGTATTTT.

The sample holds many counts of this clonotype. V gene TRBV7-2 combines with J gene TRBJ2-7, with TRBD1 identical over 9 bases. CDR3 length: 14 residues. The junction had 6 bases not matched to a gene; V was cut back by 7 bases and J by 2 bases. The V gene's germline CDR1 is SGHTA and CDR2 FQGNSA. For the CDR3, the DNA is TGTGCCAGCACCCTCCGGGACAGGGCCTACGAGCAGTACTTC. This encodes CASTLRDRAYEQYF.

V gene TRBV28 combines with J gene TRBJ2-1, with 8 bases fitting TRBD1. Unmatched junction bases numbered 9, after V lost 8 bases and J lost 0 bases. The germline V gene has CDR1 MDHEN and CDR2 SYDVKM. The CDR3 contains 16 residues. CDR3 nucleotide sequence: TGTGCCAGCTGTACAGGGGGTCCTTTCTCCTACAATGAGCAGTTCTTC. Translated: CASCTGGPFSYNEQFF. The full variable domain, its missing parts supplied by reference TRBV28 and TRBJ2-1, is DVKVTQSSRYLVKRTGEKVFLECVQDMDHENMFWYRQDPGLGLRLIYFSYDVKMKEKGDIPEGYSVSREKKERFSLILESASTNQTSMYLCASCTGGPFSYNEQFFGPGTRLTVL.

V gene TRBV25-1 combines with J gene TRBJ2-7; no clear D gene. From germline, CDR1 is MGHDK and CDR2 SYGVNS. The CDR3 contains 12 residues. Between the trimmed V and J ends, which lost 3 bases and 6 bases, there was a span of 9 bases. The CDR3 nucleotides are TGTGCCAGCAGTGACCCGCCGTCCGAGCAGTACTTC. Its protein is CASSDPPSEQYF.

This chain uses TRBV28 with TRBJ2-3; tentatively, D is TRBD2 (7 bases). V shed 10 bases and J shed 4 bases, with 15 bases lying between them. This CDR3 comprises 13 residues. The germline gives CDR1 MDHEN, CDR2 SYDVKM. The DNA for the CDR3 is TGTGCCACCGGAGGGGGGGCGGCAGATACGCAGTATTTT. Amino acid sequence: CATGGGAADTQYF.

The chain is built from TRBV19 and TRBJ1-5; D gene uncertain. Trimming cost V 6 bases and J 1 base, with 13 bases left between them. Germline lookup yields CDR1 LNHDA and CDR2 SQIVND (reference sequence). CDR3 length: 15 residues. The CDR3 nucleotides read TGTGCCAGTAGGTTGAGAGTGGAGAGCAATCAGCCCCAGCATTTT. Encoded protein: CASRLRVESNQPQHF.

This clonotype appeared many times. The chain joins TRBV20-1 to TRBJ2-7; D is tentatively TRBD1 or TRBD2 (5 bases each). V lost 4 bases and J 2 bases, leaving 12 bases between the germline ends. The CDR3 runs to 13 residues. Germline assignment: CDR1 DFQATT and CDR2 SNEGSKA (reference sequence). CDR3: CSATYRGAYEQYF. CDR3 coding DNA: TGCAGTGCTACTTACCGGGGCGCCTACGAGCAGTACTTC.

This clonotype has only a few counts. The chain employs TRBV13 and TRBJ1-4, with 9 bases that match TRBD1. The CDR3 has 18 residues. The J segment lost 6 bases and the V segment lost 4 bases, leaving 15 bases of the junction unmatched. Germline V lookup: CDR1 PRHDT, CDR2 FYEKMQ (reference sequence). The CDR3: CASSSSPGQGVAYEKLFF. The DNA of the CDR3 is TGTGCCAGCAGCTCAAGTCCGGGACAGGGTGTAGCTTATGAAAAACTGTTTTTT. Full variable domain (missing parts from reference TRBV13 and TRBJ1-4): AAGVIQSPRHLIKEKRETATLKCYPIPRHDTVYWYQQGPGQDPQFLISFYEKMQSDKGSIPDRFSAQQFSDYHSELNMSSLELGDSALYFCASSSSPGQGVAYEKLFFGSGTQLSVL.

In nucleotides, the CDR3 is TGTGCCAGTAGGACAGCAAGTTCTGGAAACACCATATATTTT. Amino acid sequence: CASRTASSGNTIYF. V is TRBV19 and J is TRBJ1-3, with D possibly being TRBD1 (5 bases). CDR3 length: 14 residues. Trimming removed 6 bases at V and 1 base at J, with 10 bases between. CDR1 and CDR2 (germline): LNHDA, SQIVND (reference sequence).

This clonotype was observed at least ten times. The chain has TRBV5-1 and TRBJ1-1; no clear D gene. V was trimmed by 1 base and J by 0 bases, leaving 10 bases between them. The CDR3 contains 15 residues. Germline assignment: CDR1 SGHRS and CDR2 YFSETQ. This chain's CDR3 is CASSLSLGMNTEAFF. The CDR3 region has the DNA TGCGCCAGCAGCTTGAGTCTGGGGATGAACACTGAAGCTTTCTTT.

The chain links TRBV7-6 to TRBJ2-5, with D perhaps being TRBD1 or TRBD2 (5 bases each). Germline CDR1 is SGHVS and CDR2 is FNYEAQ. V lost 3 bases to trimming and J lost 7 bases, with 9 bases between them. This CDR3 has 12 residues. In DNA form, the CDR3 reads TGTGCCAGCAGCTTCCCTGGGGGGACCCAGTACTTC. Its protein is CASSFPGGTQYF.

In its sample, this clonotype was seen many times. CDR3 sequence (DNA): TGTGCCAGCAGTGAACAGGGGGTAGAGACCCAGTACTTC. This translates into CASSEQGVETQYF. The chain couples TRBV6-1 to TRBJ2-5; the match to TRBD1 covers 7 bases. V dropped 2 bases and J dropped 4; count of bases not matched to a gene: 1. The CDR3 spans 13 residues. Germline V gives CDR1 MNHNS, CDR2 SASEGT.

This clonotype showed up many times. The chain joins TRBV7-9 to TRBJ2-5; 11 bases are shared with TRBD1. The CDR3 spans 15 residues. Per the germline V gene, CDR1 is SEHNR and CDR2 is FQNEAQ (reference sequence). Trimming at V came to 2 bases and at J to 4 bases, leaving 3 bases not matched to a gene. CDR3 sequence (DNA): TGTGCCAGCAGCTTAATCGGGACAGGGGGAGAGACCCAGTACTTC. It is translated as CASSLIGTGGETQYF.

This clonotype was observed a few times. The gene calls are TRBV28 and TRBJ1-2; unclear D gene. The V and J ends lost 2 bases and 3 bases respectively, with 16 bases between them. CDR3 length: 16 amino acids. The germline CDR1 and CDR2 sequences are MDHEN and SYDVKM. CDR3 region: CASSLEWADTDYGYTF. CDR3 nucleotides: TGTGCCAGCAGTTTAGAATGGGCAGACACAGACTATGGCTACACCTTC.